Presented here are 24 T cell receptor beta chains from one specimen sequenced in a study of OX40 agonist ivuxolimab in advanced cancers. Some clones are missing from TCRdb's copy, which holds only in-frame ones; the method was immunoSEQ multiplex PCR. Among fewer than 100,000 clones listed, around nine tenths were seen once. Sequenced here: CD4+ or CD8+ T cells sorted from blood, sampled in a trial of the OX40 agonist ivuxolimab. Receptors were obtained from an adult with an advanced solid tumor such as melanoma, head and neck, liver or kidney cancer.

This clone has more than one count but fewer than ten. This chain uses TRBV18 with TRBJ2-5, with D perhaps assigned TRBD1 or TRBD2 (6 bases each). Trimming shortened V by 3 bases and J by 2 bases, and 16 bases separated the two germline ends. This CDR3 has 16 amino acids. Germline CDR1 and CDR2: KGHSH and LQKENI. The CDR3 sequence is CASSPPRGRQQETQYF. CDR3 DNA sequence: TGTGCCAGCTCACCTCCCCGGGGGCGTCAACAAGAGACCCAGTACTTC.

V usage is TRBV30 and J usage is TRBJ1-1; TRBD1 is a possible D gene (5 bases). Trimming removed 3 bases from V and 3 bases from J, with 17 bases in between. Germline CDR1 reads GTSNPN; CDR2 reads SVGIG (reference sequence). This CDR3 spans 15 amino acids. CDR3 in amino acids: CAWSGASGWDTEAFF. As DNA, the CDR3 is TGTGCCTGGAGCGGGGCGTCGGGGTGGGACACTGAAGCTTTCTTT.

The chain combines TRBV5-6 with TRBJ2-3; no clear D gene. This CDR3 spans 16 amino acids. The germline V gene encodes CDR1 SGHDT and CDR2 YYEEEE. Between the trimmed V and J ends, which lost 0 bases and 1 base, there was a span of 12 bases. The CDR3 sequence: CASSLVGRFGTDTQYF. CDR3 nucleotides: TGTGCCAGCAGCTTGGTTGGCCGGTTTGGCACAGATACGCAGTATTTT.

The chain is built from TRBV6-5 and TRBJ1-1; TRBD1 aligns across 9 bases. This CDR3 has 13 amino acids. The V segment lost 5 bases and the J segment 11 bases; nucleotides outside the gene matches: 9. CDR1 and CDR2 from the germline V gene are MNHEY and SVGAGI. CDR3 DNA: TGTGCCAGCAGTAGCCGGGACAGGGTCACGGCTTTCTTT. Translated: CASSSRDRVTAFF.

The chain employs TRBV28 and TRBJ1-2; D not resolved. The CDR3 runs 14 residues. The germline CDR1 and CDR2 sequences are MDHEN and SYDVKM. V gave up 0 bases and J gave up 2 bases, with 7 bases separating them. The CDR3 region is CASSLWAANYGYTF. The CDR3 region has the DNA TGTGCCAGCAGTTTATGGGCAGCGAACTATGGCTACACCTTC.

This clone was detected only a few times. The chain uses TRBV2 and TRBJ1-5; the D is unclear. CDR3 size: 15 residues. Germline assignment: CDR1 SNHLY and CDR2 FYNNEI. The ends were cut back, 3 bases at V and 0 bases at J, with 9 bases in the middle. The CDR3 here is CASSELGYSNQPQHF. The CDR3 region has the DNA TGTGCCAGCAGTGAGCTAGGATATAGCAATCAGCCCCAGCATTTT. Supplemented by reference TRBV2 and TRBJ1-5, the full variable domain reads EPEVTQTPSHQVTQMGQEVILRCVPISNHLYFYWYRQILGQKVEFLVSFYNNEISEKSEIFDDQFSVERPDGSNFTLKIRSTKLEDSAMYFCASSELGYSNQPQHFGDGTRLSIL.

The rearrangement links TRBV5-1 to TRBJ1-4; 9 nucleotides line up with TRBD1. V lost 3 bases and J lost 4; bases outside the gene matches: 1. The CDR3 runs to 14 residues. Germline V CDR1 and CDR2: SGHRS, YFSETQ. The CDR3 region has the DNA TGCGCCAGCAGCTCGGGACAGGGTAATGAAAAACTGTTTTTT. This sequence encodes CASSSGQGNEKLFF.

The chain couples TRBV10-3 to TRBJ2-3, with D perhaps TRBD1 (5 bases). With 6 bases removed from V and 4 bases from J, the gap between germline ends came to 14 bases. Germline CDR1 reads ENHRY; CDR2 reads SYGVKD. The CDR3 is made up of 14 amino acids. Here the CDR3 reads CAIRPPIGADTQYF. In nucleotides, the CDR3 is TGTGCCATCAGGCCCCCCATAGGGGCAGATACGCAGTATTTT.

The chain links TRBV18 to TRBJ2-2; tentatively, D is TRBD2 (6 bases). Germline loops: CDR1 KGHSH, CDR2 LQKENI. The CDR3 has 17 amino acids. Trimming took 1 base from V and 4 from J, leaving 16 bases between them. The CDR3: CASSPRREGATTGELFF. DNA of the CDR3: TGTGCCAGCTCACCACGGCGGGAAGGGGCTACCACCGGGGAGCTGTTTTTT.

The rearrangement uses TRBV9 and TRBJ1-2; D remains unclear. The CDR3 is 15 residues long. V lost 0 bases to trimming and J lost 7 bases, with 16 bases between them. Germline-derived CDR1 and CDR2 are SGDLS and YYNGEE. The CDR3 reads CASSVGREGVSGYTF. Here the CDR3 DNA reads TGTGCCAGCAGCGTAGGGAGGGAGGGAGTGAGTGGCTACACCTTC.

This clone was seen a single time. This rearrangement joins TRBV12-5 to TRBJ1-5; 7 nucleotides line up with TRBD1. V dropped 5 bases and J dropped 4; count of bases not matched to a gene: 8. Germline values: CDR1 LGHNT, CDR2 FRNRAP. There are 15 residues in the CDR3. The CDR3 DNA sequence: TGTGCTAGTGGTCGACAGGGCGGGGGGAATCAGCCCCAGCATTTT. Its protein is CASGRQGGGNQPQHF.

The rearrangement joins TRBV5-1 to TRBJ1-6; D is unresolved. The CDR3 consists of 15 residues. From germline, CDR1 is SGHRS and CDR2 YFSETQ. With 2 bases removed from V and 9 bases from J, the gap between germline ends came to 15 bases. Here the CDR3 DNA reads TGCGCCAGCAGCTTCTCTCAAGGGTTTACTTCACCCCTCCACTTT. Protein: CASSFSQGFTSPLHF.

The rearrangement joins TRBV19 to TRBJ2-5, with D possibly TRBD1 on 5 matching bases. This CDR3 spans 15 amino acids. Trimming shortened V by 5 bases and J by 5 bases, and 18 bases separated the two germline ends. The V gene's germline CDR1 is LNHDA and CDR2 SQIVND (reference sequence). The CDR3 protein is CASSSSPQGGETQYF. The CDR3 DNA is TGTGCCAGTAGTTCATCACCCCAGGGTGGGGAGACCCAGTACTTC.

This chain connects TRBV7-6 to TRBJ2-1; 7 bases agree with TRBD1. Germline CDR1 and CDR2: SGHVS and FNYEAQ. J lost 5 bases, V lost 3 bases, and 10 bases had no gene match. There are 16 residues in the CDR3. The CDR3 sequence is CASSLVPTGQDNEQFF. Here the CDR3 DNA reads TGTGCCAGCAGCTTGGTCCCGACAGGGCAGGACAATGAGCAGTTCTTC.

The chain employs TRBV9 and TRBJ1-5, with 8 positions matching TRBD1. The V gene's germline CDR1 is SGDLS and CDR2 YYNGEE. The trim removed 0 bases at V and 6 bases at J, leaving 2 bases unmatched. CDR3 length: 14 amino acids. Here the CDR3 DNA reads TGTGCCAGCAGCGTAGTGGACAGGGCTCAGCCCCAGCATTTT. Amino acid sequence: CASSVVDRAQPQHF. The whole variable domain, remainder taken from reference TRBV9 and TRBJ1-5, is DSGVTQTPKHLITATGQRVTLRCSPRSGDLSVYWYQQSLDQGLQFLIQYYNGEERAKGNILERFSAQQFPDLHSELNLSSLELGDSALYFCASSVVDRAQPQHFGDGTRLSIL.

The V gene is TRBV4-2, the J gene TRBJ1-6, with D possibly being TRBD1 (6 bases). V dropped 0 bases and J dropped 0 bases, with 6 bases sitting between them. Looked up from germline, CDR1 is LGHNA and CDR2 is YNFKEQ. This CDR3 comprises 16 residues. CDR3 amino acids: CASSQEDSSYNSPLHF. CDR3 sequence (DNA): TGTGCCAGCAGCCAAGAGGACAGCTCCTATAATTCACCCCTCCACTTT.

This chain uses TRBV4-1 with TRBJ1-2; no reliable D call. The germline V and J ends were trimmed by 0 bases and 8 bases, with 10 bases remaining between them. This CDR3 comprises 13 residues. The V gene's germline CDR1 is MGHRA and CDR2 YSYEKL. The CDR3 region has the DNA TGCGCCAGCAGCCAAGAATCGAGGAGAGGCTACACCTTC. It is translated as CASSQESRRGYTF.

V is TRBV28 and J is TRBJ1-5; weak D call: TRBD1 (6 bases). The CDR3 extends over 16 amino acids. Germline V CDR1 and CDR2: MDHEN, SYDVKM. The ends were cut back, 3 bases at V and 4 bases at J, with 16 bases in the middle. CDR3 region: CASSFGQGTRNQPQHF. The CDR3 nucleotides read TGTGCCAGCAGTTTTGGGCAAGGGACAAGAAATCAGCCCCAGCATTTT. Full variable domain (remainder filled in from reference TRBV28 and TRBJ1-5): DVKVTQSSRYLVKRTGEKVFLECVQDMDHENMFWYRQDPGLGLRLIYFSYDVKMKEKGDIPEGYSVSREKKERFSLILESASTNQTSMYLCASSFGQGTRNQPQHFGDGTRLSIL.

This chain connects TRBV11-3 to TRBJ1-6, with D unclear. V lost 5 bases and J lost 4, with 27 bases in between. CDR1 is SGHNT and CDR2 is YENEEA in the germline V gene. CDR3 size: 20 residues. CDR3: CASSPIPPPAWNGYNSPLHF. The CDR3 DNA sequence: TGTGCCAGCAGCCCCATACCCCCCCCAGCGTGGAATGGGTATAATTCACCCCTCCACTTT.

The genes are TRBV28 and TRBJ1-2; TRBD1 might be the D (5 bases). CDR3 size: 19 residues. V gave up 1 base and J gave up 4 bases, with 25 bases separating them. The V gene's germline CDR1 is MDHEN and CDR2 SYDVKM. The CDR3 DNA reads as TGTGCCAGCAGTTTATCGGTGCCAGCAGTTTATCACAGGACCTATGGCTACACCTTC. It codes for CASSLSVPAVYHRTYGYTF.

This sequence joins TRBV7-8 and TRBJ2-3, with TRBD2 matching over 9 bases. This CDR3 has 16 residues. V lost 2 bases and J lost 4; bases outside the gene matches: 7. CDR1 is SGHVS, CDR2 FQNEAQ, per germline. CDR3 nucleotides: TGTGCCAGCAGCTTATGGGGCGGGGGGGCGGCAGATACGCAGTATTTT. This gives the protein CASSLWGGGAADTQYF.

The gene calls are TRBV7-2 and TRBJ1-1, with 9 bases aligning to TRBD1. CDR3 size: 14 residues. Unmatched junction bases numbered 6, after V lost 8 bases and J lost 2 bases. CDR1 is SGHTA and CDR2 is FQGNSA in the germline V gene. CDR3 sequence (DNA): TGTGCCAGCCTCCGGGACAGGGTTAACACTGAAGCTTTCTTT. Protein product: CASLRDRVNTEAFF.

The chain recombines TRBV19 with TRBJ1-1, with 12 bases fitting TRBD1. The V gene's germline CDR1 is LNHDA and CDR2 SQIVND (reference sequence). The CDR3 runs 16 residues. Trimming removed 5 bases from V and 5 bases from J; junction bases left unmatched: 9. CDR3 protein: CASSVPGQGAGTEAFF. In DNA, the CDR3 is TGTGCCAGTAGTGTCCCGGGACAGGGGGCTGGGACTGAAGCTTTCTTT.

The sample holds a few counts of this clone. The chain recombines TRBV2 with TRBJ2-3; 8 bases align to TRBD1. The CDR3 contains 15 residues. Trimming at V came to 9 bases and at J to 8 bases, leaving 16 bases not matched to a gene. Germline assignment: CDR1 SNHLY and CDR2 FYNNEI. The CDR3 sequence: CASSTSTGVAATQYF. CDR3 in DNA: TGTGCCAGTTCAACCTCGACAGGGGTGGCGGCTACGCAGTATTTT.